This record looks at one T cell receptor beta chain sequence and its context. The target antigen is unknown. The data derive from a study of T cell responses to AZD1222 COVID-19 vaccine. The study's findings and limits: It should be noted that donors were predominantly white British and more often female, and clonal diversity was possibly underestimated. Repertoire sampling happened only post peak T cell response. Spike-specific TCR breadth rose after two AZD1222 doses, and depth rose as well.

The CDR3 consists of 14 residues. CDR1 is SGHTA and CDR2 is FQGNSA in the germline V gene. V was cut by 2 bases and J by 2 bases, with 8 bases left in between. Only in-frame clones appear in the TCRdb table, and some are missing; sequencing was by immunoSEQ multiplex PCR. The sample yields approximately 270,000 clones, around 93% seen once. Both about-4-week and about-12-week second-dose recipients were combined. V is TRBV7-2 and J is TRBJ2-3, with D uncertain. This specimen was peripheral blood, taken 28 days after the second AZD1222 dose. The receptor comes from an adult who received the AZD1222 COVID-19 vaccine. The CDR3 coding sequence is TGTGCCAGCAGCTTAAACCCCTTCACAGATACGCAGTATTTT. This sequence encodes CASSLNPFTDTQYF.